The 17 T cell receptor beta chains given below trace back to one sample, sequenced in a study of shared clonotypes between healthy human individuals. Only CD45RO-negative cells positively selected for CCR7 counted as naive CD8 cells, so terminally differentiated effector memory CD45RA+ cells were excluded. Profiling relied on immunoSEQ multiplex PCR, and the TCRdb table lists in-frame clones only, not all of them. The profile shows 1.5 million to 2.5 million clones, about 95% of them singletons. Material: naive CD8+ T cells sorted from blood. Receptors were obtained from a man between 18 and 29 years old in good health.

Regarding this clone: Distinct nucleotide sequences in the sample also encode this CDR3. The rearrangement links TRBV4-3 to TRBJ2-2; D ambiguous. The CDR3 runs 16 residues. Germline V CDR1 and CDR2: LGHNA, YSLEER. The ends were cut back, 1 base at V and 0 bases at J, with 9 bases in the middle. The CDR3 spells CASSQGLAANTGELFF. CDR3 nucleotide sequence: TGCGCCAGCAGCCAAGGACTGGCTGCGAACACCGGGGAGCTGTTTTTT.

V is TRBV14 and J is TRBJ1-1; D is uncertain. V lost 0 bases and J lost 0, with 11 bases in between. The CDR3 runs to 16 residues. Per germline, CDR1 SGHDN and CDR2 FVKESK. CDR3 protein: CASSQDRGVLNTEAFF. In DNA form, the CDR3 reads TGTGCCAGCAGCCAAGATCGAGGCGTTTTGAACACTGAAGCTTTCTTT. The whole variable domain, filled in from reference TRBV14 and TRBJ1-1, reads EAGVTQFPSHSVIEKGQTVTLRCDPISGHDNLYWYRRVMGKEIKFLLHFVKESKQDESGMPNNRFLAERTGGTYSTLKVQPAELEDSGVYFCASSQDRGVLNTEAFFGQGTRLTVV.

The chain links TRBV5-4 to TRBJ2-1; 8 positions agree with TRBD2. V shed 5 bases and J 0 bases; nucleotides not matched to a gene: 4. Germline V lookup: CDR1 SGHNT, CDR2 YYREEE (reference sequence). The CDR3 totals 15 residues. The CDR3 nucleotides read TGTGCCAGCAGTCCCAGCGGGGGCTCCTACAATGAGCAGTTCTTC. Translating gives CASSPSGGSYNEQFF.

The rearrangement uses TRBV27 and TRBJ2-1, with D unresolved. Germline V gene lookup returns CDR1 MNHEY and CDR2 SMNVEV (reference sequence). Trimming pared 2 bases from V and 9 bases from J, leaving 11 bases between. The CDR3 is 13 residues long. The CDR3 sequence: CASSLDRVGEQFF. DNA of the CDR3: TGTGCCAGCAGTTTAGATCGGGTGGGTGAGCAGTTCTTC.

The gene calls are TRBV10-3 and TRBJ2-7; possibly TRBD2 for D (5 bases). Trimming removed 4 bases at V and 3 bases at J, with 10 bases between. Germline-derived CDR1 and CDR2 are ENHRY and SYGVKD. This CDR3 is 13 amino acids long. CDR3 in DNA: TGTGCCATCAGTGCGAACGGAGGCTACGAGCAGTACTTC. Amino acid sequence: CAISANGGYEQYF.

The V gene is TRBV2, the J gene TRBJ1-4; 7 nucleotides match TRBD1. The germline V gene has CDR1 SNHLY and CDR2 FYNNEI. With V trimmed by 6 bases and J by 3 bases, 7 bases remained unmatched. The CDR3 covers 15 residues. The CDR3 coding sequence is TGTGCCAGCAGCGACAGGGAAAATGCTAATGAAAAACTGTTTTTT. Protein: CASSDRENANEKLFF.

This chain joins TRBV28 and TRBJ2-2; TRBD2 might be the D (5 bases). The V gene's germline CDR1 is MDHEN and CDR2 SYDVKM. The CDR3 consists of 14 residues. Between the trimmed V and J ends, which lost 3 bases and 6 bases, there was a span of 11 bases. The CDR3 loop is CASSFGELPGELFF. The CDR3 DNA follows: TGTGCCAGCAGTTTTGGGGAGCTGCCCGGGGAGCTGTTTTTT.

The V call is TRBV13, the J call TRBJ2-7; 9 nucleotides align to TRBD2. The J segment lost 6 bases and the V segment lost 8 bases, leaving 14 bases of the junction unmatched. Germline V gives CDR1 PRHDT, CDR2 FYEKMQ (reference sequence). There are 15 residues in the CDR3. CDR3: CASRTAGGPFSEQYF. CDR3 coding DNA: TGTGCCAGCCGAACGGCGGGAGGGCCATTCAGCGAGCAGTACTTC.

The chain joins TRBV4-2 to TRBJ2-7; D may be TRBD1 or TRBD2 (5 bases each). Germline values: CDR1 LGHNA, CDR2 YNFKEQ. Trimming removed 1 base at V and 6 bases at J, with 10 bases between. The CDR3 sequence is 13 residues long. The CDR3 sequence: CASSQGGGGEQYF. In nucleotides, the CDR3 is TGTGCCAGCAGCCAAGGGGGCGGAGGCGAGCAGTACTTC.

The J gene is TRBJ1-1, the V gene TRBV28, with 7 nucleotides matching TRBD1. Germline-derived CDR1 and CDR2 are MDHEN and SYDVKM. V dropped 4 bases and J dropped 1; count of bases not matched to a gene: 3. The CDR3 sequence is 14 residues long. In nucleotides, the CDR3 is TGTGCCAGCAGTTGGGGGACAGCGAACACTGAAGCTTTCTTT. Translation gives CASSWGTANTEAFF.

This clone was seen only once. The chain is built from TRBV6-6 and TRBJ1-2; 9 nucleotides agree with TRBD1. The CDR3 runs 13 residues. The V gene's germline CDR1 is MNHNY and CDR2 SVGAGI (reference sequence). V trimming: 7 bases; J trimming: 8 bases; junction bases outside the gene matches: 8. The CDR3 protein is CASTEQGAGGYTF. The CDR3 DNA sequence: TGTGCCAGCACCGAACAGGGGGCAGGGGGCTACACCTTC.

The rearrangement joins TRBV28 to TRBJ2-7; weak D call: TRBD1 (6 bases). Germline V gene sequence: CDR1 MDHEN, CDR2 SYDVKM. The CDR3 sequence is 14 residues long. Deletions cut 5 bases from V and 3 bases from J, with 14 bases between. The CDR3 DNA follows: TGTGCCAGCAGTACCCTCGGACAGAACTACGAGCAGTACTTC. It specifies CASSTLGQNYEQYF. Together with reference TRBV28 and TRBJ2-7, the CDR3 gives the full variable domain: DVKVTQSSRYLVKRTGEKVFLECVQDMDHENMFWYRQDPGLGLRLIYFSYDVKMKEKGDIPEGYSVSREKKERFSLILESASTNQTSMYLCASSTLGQNYEQYFGPGTRLTVT.

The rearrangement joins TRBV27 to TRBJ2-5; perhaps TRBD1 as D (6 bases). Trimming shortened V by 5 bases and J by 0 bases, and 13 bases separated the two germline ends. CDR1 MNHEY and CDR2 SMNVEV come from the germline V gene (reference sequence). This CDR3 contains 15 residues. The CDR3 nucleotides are TGTGCCAGCAGTAGGAAGAACAGGGACCAAGAGACCCAGTACTTC. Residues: CASSRKNRDQETQYF.

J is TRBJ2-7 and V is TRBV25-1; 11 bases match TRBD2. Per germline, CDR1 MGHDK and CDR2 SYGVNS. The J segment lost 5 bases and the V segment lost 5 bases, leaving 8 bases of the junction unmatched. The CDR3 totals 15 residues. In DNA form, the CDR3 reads TGTGCCAGCAGTACCGGGACTAGCGGAGCGGACGAGCAGTACTTC. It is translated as CASSTGTSGADEQYF.

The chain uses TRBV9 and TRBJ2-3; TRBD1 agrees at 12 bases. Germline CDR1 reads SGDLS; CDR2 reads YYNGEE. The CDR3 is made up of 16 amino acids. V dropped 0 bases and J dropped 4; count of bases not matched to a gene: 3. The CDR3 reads CASSVGGTGGPDTQYF. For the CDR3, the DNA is TGTGCCAGCAGCGTAGGAGGGACAGGGGGCCCAGATACGCAGTATTTT.

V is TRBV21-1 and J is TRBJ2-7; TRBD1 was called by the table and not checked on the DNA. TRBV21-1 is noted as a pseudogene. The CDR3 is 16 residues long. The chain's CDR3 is CASSKRWTGTNYEQYF. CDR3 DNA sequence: TGTGCCAGCAGCAAACGGTGGACAGGGACGAACTACGAGCAGTACTTC.

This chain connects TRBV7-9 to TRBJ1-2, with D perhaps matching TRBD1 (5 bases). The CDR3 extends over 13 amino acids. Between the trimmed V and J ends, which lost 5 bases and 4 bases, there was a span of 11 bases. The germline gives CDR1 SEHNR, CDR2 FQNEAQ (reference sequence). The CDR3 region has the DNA TGTGCCAGCAGCCCGGGGACGACCTATGGCTACACCTTC. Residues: CASSPGTTYGYTF.